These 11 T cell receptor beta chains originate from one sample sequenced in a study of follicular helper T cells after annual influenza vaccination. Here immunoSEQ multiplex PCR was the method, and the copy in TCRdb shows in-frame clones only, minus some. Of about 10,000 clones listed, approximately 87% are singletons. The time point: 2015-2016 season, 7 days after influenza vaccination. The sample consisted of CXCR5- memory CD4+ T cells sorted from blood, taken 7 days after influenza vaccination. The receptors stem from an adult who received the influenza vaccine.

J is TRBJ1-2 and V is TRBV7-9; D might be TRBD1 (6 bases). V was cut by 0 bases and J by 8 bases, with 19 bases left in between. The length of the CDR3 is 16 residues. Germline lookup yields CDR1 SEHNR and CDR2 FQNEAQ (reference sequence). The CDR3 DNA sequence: TGTGCCAGCAGCTTAGCGTGGGGGGGCCCTCGTGCAGGCTACACCTTC. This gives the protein CASSLAWGGPRAGYTF.

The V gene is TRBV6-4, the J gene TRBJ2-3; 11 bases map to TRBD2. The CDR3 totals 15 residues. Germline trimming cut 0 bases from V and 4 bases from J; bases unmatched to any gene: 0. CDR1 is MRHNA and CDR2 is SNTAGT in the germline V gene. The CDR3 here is CASSDSSGGADTQYF. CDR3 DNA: TGTGCCAGCAGTGACTCTAGCGGGGGGGCAGATACGCAGTATTTT.

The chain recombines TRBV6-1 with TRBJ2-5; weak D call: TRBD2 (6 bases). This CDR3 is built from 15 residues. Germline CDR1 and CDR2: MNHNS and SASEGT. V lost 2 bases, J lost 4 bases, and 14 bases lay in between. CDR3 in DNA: TGTGCCAGCAGTGAATGGGCGGGGCGAGGAGAGACCCAGTACTTC. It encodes CASSEWAGRGETQYF.

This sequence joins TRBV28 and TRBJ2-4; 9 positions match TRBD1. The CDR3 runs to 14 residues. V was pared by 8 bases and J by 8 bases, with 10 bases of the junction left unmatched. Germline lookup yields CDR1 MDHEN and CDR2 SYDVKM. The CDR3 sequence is CASRSGTGIDIQYF. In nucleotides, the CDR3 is TGTGCCAGCCGTTCGGGGACAGGGATAGACATTCAGTACTTC.

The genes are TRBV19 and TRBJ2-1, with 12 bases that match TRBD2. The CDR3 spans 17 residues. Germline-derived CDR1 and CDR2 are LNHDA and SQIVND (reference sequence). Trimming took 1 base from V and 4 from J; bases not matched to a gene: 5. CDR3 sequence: CASSIVRTSGAYNEQFF. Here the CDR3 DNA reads TGTGCCAGTAGTATAGTCCGGACTAGCGGGGCATACAATGAGCAGTTCTTC.

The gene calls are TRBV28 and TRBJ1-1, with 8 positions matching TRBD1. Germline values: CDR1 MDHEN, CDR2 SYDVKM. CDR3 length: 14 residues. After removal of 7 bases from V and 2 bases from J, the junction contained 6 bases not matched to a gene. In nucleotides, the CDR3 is TGTGCCAGCACCGCAGGGGGCCGAAACACTGAAGCTTTCTTT. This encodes CASTAGGRNTEAFF.

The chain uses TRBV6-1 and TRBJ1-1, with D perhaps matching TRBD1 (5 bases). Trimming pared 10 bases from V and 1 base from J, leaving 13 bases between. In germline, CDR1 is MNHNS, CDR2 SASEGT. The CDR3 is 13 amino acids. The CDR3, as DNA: TGTGCCACCTCCCGGGACTGGAACACTGAAGCTTTCTTT. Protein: CATSRDWNTEAFF.

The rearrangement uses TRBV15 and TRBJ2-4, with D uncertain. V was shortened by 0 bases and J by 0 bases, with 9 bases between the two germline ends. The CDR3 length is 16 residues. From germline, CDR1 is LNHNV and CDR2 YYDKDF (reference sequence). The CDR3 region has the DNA TGTGCCACCAGCAGAGATCGGGCGATAGCCAAAAACATTCAGTACTTC. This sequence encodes CATSRDRAIAKNIQYF.

The CDR3 is CASSLRGQGSYEQYF. In DNA form, the CDR3 reads TGTGCCAGCTCACTGAGGGGACAGGGCTCCTACGAGCAGTACTTC. This sequence joins TRBV18 and TRBJ2-7; TRBD1 matches 9 bases. CDR1 is KGHSH, CDR2 LQKENI, per germline. The ends lost 4 bases at V and 0 bases at J; junction bases unmatched: 4. The CDR3 runs to 15 residues.

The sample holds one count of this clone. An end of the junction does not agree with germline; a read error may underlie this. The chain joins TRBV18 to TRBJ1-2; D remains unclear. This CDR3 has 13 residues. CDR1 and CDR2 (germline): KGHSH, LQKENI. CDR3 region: CTSSPYREDGYTF. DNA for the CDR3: TGTACCAGCTCACCATATAGGGAGGATGGCTACACCTTC. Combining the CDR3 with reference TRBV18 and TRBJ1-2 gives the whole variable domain NAGVMQNPRHLVRRRGQEARLRCSPMKGHSHVYWYRQLPEEGLKFMVYLQKENIIDESGMPKERFSAEFPKEGPSILRIQQVVRGDSAAYFCTSSPYREDGYTFGSGTRLTVV.

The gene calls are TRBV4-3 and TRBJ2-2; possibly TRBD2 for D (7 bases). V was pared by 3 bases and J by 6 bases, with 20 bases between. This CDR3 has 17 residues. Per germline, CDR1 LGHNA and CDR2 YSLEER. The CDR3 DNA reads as TGCGCCAGCAGCCAGGGCCCTGAGGGGGGGTTGTCCGGGGAGCTGTTTTTT. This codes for CASSQGPEGGLSGELFF.